These T cell receptor beta chains were read from a single sample in a study of OX40 agonist ivuxolimab in advanced cancers. TCRdb keeps only in-frame clones here, not all; method: immunoSEQ multiplex PCR. Among approximately 50,000 clones, over 70% were seen once, and the ten largest hold around 4.2%. The sequences come from CD4+ or CD8+ T cells sorted from blood, collected in a trial of the OX40 agonist ivuxolimab. These receptors originate from an adult with an advanced solid tumor such as melanoma, head and neck, liver or kidney cancer. Both conserved end residues are part of each CDR3. The order of the fields is V gene, clone size, J gene, D gene, CDR3 DNA, CDR3 protein. D genes are given only for firm matches. A row's size may be missing; if present it is once, few, many or a size class.

TRBV6-5	-	TRBJ2-3	-	TGTGCCAGCAGCGGGGACCCCACAGATACGCAGTATTTT	CASSGDPTDTQYF
TRBV7-2	few	TRBJ2-3	TRBD2	TGTGCCAGCAGCTTAGGGCCTAGCGGGCTTAGCACAGATACGCAGTATTTT	CASSLGPSGLSTDTQYF
TRBV6-5	-	TRBJ1-1	-	TGTGCCAGCAGACTGGACAGCCAGAACACTGAAGCTTTCTTT	CASRLDSQNTEAFF
TRBV11-2	-	TRBJ2-2	-	TGTGCCAGCAGCGCTAGGGGTACCGGGGAGCTGTTTTTT	CASSARGTGELFF
TRBV18	-	TRBJ1-2	-	TGTGCCAGCTCACCACCGCGGAGGACAGCCTATGGCTACACCTTC	CASSPPRRTAYGYTF
TRBV11-2	-	TRBJ2-7	-	TGTGCCAGCAGCTTAGCTCAGGAGCCGTACGAGCAGTACTTC	CASSLAQEPYEQYF
TRBV10-3	-	TRBJ2-7	TRBD1	TGTGCCATCAGTGGGACAGGGGGCCGAGAGCAGTACTTC	CAISGTGGREQYF
TRBV5-1	-	TRBJ2-7	TRBD2	TGCGCCAGCAGCTTGGGTCCTAGCGGCTCCTACGAGCAGTACTTC	CASSLGPSGSYEQYF
TRBV2	-	TRBJ1-1	-	TGTGCCAGCAGTGAGGGCACGAACACTGAAGCTTTCTTT	CASSEGTNTEAFF
TRBV18	-	TRBJ2-1	-	TGTGCCAGCTCGCCCATGTCCACTCCATCCTACTACAATGAGCAGTTCTTC	CASSPMSTPSYYNEQFF
TRBV14	-	TRBJ2-1	TRBD2	TGTGCCAGCAGCCGCGAGTGGCGGGGGGCCTACAATGAGCAGTTCTTC	CASSREWRGAYNEQFF
TRBV7-8	-	TRBJ2-3	TRBD1	TGTGCCAGCAGCGCGGGACAGGGGCGAACTACAGATACGCAGTATTTT	CASSAGQGRTTDTQYF
TRBV19	-	TRBJ2-5	TRBD1	TGTGCCAGTAGTATAGATGCCTCCGGGACAGGGGTTCCCGGGACCCAGTACTTC	CASSIDASGTGVPGTQYF
TRBV5-6	-	TRBJ2-3	-	TGTGCCAGCAGCTTGAGGTCTGGCGGCTTCACAGATACGCAGTATTTT	CASSLRSGGFTDTQYF
TRBV10-2	-	TRBJ1-1	-	TGCGCCAGCAGTAAGACAGAATGGACTAGTGAAGCTTTCTTT	CASSKTEWTSEAFF
TRBV5-1	-	TRBJ2-7	TRBD1	TGCGCCAGCAGCTTAGGGACAGGGGTCGACCACGAGCAGTACTTC	CASSLGTGVDHEQYF
TRBV12-5	-	TRBJ2-7	-	TGTGCTAGTGGTTCCCTTCGGGACGGCGGTAGATGGAAGCAGTACTTC	CASGSLRDGGRWKQYF
TRBV6-4	-	TRBJ1-4	-	TGTGCCTACTACAGGGATGATGAAAAACTGTTTTTT	CAYYRDDEKLFF
TRBV29-1	-	TRBJ1-5	TRBD1	TGCAGCGTTGATCATTTCCGGGACAGGGCCTCTTCTATCGAACCTGTTTCTCGCAATCAGCCCCAGCATTTT	CSVDHFRDRASSIEPVSRNQPQHF
TRBV6-5	-	TRBJ2-1	TRBD1	TGTGCCAGCAGCCTCGACAGGGCCACCTACAATGAGCAGTTCTTC	CASSLDRATYNEQFF
TRBV7-9	-	TRBJ2-4	TRBD1	TGTGCCAGCAGCTTAGCACCCAGGACAGGGGTGATCAAAAACATTCAGTACTTC	CASSLAPRTGVIKNIQYF
TRBV6-5	-	TRBJ1-6	-	TGTGCCAGCAGTTATACTACCCAGGGCTGGTCACCCCTCCACTTT	CASSYTTQGWSPLHF
TRBV5-1	-	TRBJ2-5	-	TGCGCCAGCTGCATGATGACAACCCAAGAGACCCAGTACTTC	CASCMMTTQETQYF
TRBV27	-	TRBJ2-1	-	TGTGCCAGCAGTTTATATGAAAGGGCTGGCGAGCAGTTCTTC	CASSLYERAGEQFF
TRBV7-2	once	TRBJ2-1	-	TGTGCCAGCAGCTGGACAGAGTCCCGCTACAATGAGCAGTTCTTC	CASSWTESRYNEQFF
TRBV7-3	-	TRBJ2-1	TRBD2	TGTGCCAGCAGCTCCGGACTAGCGGGAGGGTATTATGGCTCCTACAATGAGCAGTTCTTC	CASSSGLAGGYYGSYNEQFF
TRBV7-2	few	TRBJ2-7	-	TGTGCCAGCAGCCCCCCTCGGGCCGGAACCTACGAGCAGTACTTC	CASSPPRAGTYEQYF
TRBV28	-	TRBJ1-2	-	TGTGCCAGCAGTCGTACCCGGCGGTATGGCTACACCTTC	CASSRTRRYGYTF
TRBV5-1	-	TRBJ2-5	-	TGCGCCAGCAGCCCCGGACGGGGTTCTGGGGAGACCCAGTACTTC	CASSPGRGSGETQYF
TRBV6-4	few	TRBJ2-3	TRBD1	TGTGCCAGCAGCCTCGACAGGGGTGCAGATACGCAGTATTTT	CASSLDRGADTQYF
TRBV6-6	-	TRBJ1-5	-	TGTGCCAGCGGCCGGGACACCAATCAGCCCCAGCATTTT	CASGRDTNQPQHF
TRBV6-5	few	TRBJ1-2	-	TGTGCCAGCAGTTACGGAGGGAATGCGAACTATGGCTACACCTTC	CASSYGGNANYGYTF